These 18 T cell receptor beta chains came from one sample sequenced in a study of siplizumab effects on memory and regulatory T cells. TCRdb keeps only in-frame clones here, not all; method: immunoSEQ multiplex PCR. This sample has roughly 100,000 clones, with over 90% found just once. The sample was Tregs sorted from blood. The receptors shown here come from a human donor in good health.

V is TRBV7-2 and J is TRBJ1-5; 8 bases are shared with TRBD1. The CDR3 consists of 15 residues. The germline CDR1 and CDR2 sequences are SGHTA and FQGNSA. Trimming at V came to 5 bases and at J to 7 bases, leaving 10 bases not matched to a gene. In DNA form, the CDR3 reads TGTGCCAGCAGCCCATTTTCGGCAGGGGGCCAGCCCCAGCATTTT. Protein: CASSPFSAGGQPQHF.

V and J are TRBV7-9 and TRBJ2-5; D uncertain. The V end lost 1 base, the J end lost 5 bases, and 14 bases lay between the germline ends. The CDR3 sequence is 15 residues long. CDR1 SEHNR and CDR2 FQNEAQ come from the germline V gene (reference sequence). The CDR3 bases are TGTGCCAGCAGCTTAGGGTTAGCTTTTTGGGAGACCCAGTACTTC. This codes for CASSLGLAFWETQYF.

This clone was seen once. V usage is TRBV11-3 and J usage is TRBJ2-3, with 8 bases fitting TRBD2. The length of the CDR3 is 18 residues. The germline V gene encodes CDR1 SGHNT and CDR2 YENEEA. With 5 bases clipped from V and 1 base from J, the junction kept 14 bases outside the gene matches. CDR3 loop: CASSPLSGREGRTDTQYF. The CDR3 nucleotides read TGTGCCAGCAGCCCACTCTCAGGACGGGAGGGCCGCACAGATACGCAGTATTTT.

This chain joins TRBV2 and TRBJ1-2; 8 bases map to TRBD1. Trimming took 11 bases from V and 7 from J; bases not matched to a gene: 12. Germline CDR1 is SNHLY and CDR2 is FYNNEI. The CDR3 loop spans 13 amino acids. The CDR3 reads CASGAGQGVGYTF. The CDR3 DNA reads as TGTGCCTCCGGGGCTGGACAGGGTGTTGGCTACACCTTC.

The chain has TRBV10-2 and TRBJ2-3, with D unclear. CDR3 length: 13 amino acids. CDR1 WSHSY and CDR2 SAAADI come from the germline V gene. The V end was cut by 6 bases, the J end by 0 bases, with 7 bases between. Here the CDR3 DNA reads TGCGCCAGCAGAGTCGACAGCACAGATACGCAGTATTTT. As protein: CASRVDSTDTQYF.

The gene calls are TRBV4-2 and TRBJ1-1; D is unresolved. Germline V CDR1 and CDR2: LGHNA, YNFKEQ. V lost 0 bases and J 4 bases, leaving 21 bases between the germline ends. The CDR3 extends over 18 amino acids. The CDR3, as DNA: TGTGCCAGCAGCCAAGATCGTCCCGGCCGGGTAGGAGGCACTGAAGCTTTCTTT. Amino acid sequence: CASSQDRPGRVGGTEAFF.

This clone showed up just a few times. The chain recombines TRBV19 with TRBJ1-4; D gene uncertain. From germline, CDR1 is LNHDA and CDR2 SQIVND (reference sequence). The CDR3 has 14 amino acids. V lost 6 bases and J 2 bases, leaving 10 bases between the germline ends. The CDR3 loop reads CASRPRVTNEKLFF. The CDR3 DNA reads as TGTGCCAGTAGACCGCGGGTTACTAATGAAAAACTGTTTTTT.

This chain links TRBV27 with TRBJ1-6, with 8 bases aligning to TRBD1. Germline CDR1 reads MNHEY; CDR2 reads SMNVEV (reference sequence). V dropped 3 bases and J dropped 10; count of bases not matched to a gene: 5. CDR3 length: 14 amino acids. DNA for the CDR3: TGTGCCAGCAGTTTCGGACAGGGCCGGTCACCCCTCCACTTT. It yields the protein CASSFGQGRSPLHF.

V usage is TRBV14 and J usage is TRBJ1-2; D not resolved. Germline loops: CDR1 SGHDN, CDR2 FVKESK. The CDR3 totals 11 residues. The V and J ends lost 6 bases and 1 base respectively, with 3 bases between them. For the CDR3, the DNA is TGTGCCAGCAGTAATAACTATGGCTACACCTTC. This encodes CASSNNYGYTF.

This chain links TRBV6-5 with TRBJ1-1; D remains unclear. CDR1 is MNHEY and CDR2 is SVGAGI in the germline V gene. The V end was cut by 5 bases, the J end by 1 base, with 11 bases between. The CDR3 has 14 amino acids. CDR3 coding DNA: TGTGCCAGCAGTCTTACTCACCGGAACACTGAAGCTTTCTTT. Amino acids: CASSLTHRNTEAFF.

V and J are TRBV30 and TRBJ2-7; 8 nucleotides agree with TRBD2. This CDR3 contains 14 residues. The trim removed 3 bases at V and 2 bases at J, leaving 6 bases unmatched. The germline V gene has CDR1 GTSNPN and CDR2 SVGIG (reference sequence). The DNA for the CDR3 is TGTGCCTGGAGCACGGGCGGGGGGCCCTACGAGCAGTACTTC. Protein product: CAWSTGGGPYEQYF.

The V call is TRBV15, the J call TRBJ2-7, with D maybe TRBD2 (5 bases). Trimming stripped 5 bases from V and 2 bases from J, with 16 bases between. This CDR3 is built from 15 residues. Germline V CDR1 and CDR2: LNHNV, YYDKDF (reference sequence). In DNA form, the CDR3 reads TGTGCCACCAGCCCGCGGCGGGCCTTACCCTACGAGCAGTACTTC. Amino acids: CATSPRRALPYEQYF.

The chain employs TRBV7-3 and TRBJ1-2; D uncertain. The V end lost 3 bases, the J end lost 3 bases, and 14 bases lay between the germline ends. In germline, CDR1 is SGHTA, CDR2 FQGTGA. There are 15 residues in the CDR3. For the CDR3, the DNA is TGTGCCAGCAGCTTCGCGGGTGGGTTAGACTATGGCTACACCTTC. This encodes CASSFAGGLDYGYTF. Supplemented by reference TRBV7-3 and TRBJ1-2, the full variable domain reads GAGVSQTPSNKVTEKGKYVELRCDPISGHTALYWYRQSLGQGPEFLIYFQGTGAADDSGLPNDRFFAVRPEGSVSTLKIQRTERGDSAVYLCASSFAGGLDYGYTFGSGTRLTVV.

In nucleotides, the CDR3 is TGTGCCAGCAGCCAAATTGAACCCAGCGGGCCCTATGGCTACACCTTC. This translates into CASSQIEPSGPYGYTF. This chain links TRBV4-2 with TRBJ1-2; D is unresolved. V was trimmed by 2 bases and J by 4 bases, leaving 17 bases between them. This CDR3 region has 16 residues. Germline V CDR1 and CDR2: LGHNA, YNFKEQ.

The gene calls are TRBV30 and TRBJ2-5; 7 bases align to TRBD1. The CDR3 runs to 12 residues. Germline V CDR1 and CDR2: GTSNPN, SVGIG (reference sequence). The ends lost 5 bases at V and 6 bases at J; junction bases unmatched: 6. CDR3 nucleotides: TGTGCCTGGTCTAAGGGGGCACAGACCCAGTACTTC. This translates into CAWSKGAQTQYF.

In DNA form, the CDR3 reads TGTGCCAGCAGCTTTACAGGGTCGACCGGGGAGCTGTTTTTT. The encoded protein is CASSFTGSTGELFF. V usage is TRBV7-9 and J usage is TRBJ2-2; perhaps TRBD1 as D (6 bases). CDR1 and CDR2 (germline): SEHNR, FQNEAQ (reference sequence). The CDR3 sequence is 14 residues long. Deletions cut 3 bases from V and 5 bases from J, with 10 bases between.

The rearrangement links TRBV5-4 to TRBJ2-1; the match to TRBD2 covers 7 bases. There are 15 residues in the CDR3. From germline, CDR1 is SGHNT and CDR2 YYREEE (reference sequence). The J segment lost 9 bases and the V segment lost 0 bases, leaving 9 bases of the junction unmatched. The DNA for the CDR3 is TGTGCCAGCAGCTTGGTTCGCGGGAGCGGTGGTGAGCAGTTCTTC. Protein: CASSLVRGSGGEQFF.

With respect to this clone: Sequence at one end of the junction differs from germline and may be a read error. The chain joins TRBV5-1 to TRBJ1-3, with D tentatively TRBD1 (6 bases). The CDR3 length is 15 residues. Per the germline V gene, CDR1 is SGHRS and CDR2 is YFSETQ. The CDR3 DNA sequence: TGCGCCAGCAGCTTGTTGACAGGCTCTGGAAACACCATTTATTTT. Translating it yields CASSLLTGSGNTIYF.